The entry below gives a single T cell receptor beta chain sequence along with its context. The specificity of this receptor is unknown. Base qualities are not at hand, and no much larger clone is one base apart. Germline trimming amounts to 5 bases on V and 3 bases on J, with 7 as the count of junction bases outside the gene matches. Sequences MNHEY (CDR1) and SVGAGI (CDR2) are obtained from the germline V gene. The CDR3 measures 15 amino acids from cysteine to phenylalanine. Only CDR3 DNA remains: 45 bases, in frame from the first base. TCRbeta CDR3 regions were amplified from genomic DNA by means of the immunoSEQ Assay, a bias-controlled multiplex PCR. As for the original processing: The number of nucleated cells in each sample was estimated from the amplification of reference gene primers within the assay. Sequence reads were collapsed and filtered to measure the absolute abundance of every unique TCRbeta CDR3 rearrangement. For each sample, productive Simpson clonality was calculated as the square root of Simpson's diversity index across productive rearrangements. TCRdb provides this immuneACCESS table in a form limited to in-frame rearrangements. Some clones are lacking; in checked studies, under half of them reflect an unresolved V gene, and why the rest are absent is not known. That table supplies the V and J calls and clone size; D and trimming were determined from the DNA. This sample is represented by roughly 25,000 clones; 75% to 85% of them were singletons. Over 2% of the sample is held by the ten biggest clonotypes.

The data belong to a study of blood T cell repertoires in COVID-19 (TCRdb year 2020). Some background on the complete study: Samples from collaborators originated in the United States, Italy and Spain and spanned both the acute and convalescent phases of COVID-19. The material from the prospective study consisted of cDNA or gDNA derived from T cells, B-cell-depleted T cells, or PBMCs. The repertoires were made available in a free public database intended to serve as a resource for research on the immune response to SARS-CoV-2. The dataset comprised deeply sampled blood TCRbeta repertoires from subjects exposed to, actively infected with, or recovered from COVID-19. Sample metadata almost always included a de-identified subject ID, COVID-19 status, age in years and sex. Where HLA class I and class II types were available, the types were taken from metadata supplied by the sample provider, not from assay-based typing. Samples came from the ongoing ImmuneRACE study (first 160 participants) plus 1,254 subjects from 6 global collaborators.

At one collaborating source in Seattle, patients were enrolled during active infection and were followed longitudinally through the course of disease. Collaborating institutions collected whole blood in K2EDTA tubes following their own protocols. For TCRbeta analysis, collaborators shipped samples in one of three forms: frozen whole blood, isolated PBMCs, or DNA extracted from either of those sample types. Here is what the overall study found, with its caveats: How much clinical and demographic metadata was included differed by source and by participant, and the metadata was provided uncurated.

The sequence was obtained from a woman in her seventies with COVID-19, enrolled during active disease. The chain is encoded by TRBV6-5 joined to TRBJ1-2, with TRBD1 identical over 9 junction bases. Sequenced sample: peripheral blood. The DNA reads TGTGCCAGCAGTCAACCGGGACAGGGAGACTATGGCTACACCTTC. Protein translation: CASSQPGQGDYGYTF.